Detailed here is one T cell receptor (beta chain). In the authors' workflow: It was from reference gene primer amplification that nucleated cell counts were estimated. Sequencing was performed with immunoSEQ multiplex PCR; in TCRdb, only in-frame clones are kept and a portion is missing. V, J and clone size are those of that table, while D and trimming were read from the DNA. The table has approximately 250,000 clones, 84% seen once. These data belong to a study of blood T cell repertoires in COVID-19. Study background: Sources were T cells, B-cell-depleted T cells, or PBMCs; the material itself was cDNA or gDNA.

V dropped 0 bases and J dropped 3 bases, with 16 bases sitting between them. CDR1 and CDR2 (germline): SGHRS, YFSETQ. This CDR3 has 16 residues. This TCR derives from a middle-aged woman who had recovered from COVID-19. Sequenced material: peripheral blood. This rearrangement joins TRBV5-1 to TRBJ2-7; no clear D gene. The CDR3 nucleotides read TGCGCCAGCAGCTTGGCCCACGACAAGTACCACTACGAGCAGTACTTC. Amino acids: CASSLAHDKYHYEQYF.